One and the same sample provided the 30 T cell receptor beta chains below, sequenced in a study of cytomegalovirus exposure and HLA in healthy donors. PCR amplification relied on 60 Vbeta primers (plus 13 Jbeta primers). The method was immunoSEQ multiplex PCR; TCRdb's version includes in-frame clones alone and lacks a portion of them. Of about 170,000 clones detected, almost 85% appear once; the ten largest clones hold around 4.9%. Sequencing was performed on PBMCs. These TCRs come from a girl aged 10-17 years in good health and CMV-seropositive.

V gene TRBV4-1 combines with J gene TRBJ2-1; 8 nucleotides match TRBD2. This CDR3 spans 15 amino acids. V was pared by 2 bases and J by 3 bases, with 3 bases of the junction left unmatched. Germline CDR1 MGHRA, CDR2 YSYEKL. CDR3 residues: CASSQLGTSYNEQFF. CDR3 bases: TGCGCCAGCAGCCAATTGGGGACTAGCTACAATGAGCAGTTCTTC.

This chain connects TRBV6-1 to TRBJ2-2; a weak D match, TRBD1 (5 bases). Germline values: CDR1 MNHNS, CDR2 SASEGT. Trimming left V 5 bases short and J 6 bases short, with 13 bases between. The CDR3 consists of 14 residues. Here the CDR3 DNA reads TGTGCCAGCAGTTCAACGACAGTTCCCGGGGAGCTGTTTTTT. This gives the protein CASSSTTVPGELFF.

V gene TRBV29-1 combines with J gene TRBJ1-2; D unresolved. Germline CDR1 SQVTM, CDR2 ANQGSEA. The CDR3 spans 11 residues. V lost 3 bases and J 8 bases, leaving 10 bases between the germline ends. CDR3 protein: CSVDSGNGYTF. CDR3 DNA sequence: TGCAGCGTTGATTCGGGAAACGGCTACACCTTC.

This chain joins TRBV4-1 and TRBJ1-1; weak D call: TRBD1 (5 bases). The CDR3 is 19 residues long. CDR1 is MGHRA, CDR2 YSYEKL, per germline. V was trimmed by 1 base and J by 0 bases, leaving 21 bases between them. The CDR3 protein is CASSQGFGDSILMNTEAFF. In nucleotides, the CDR3 is TGCGCCAGCAGCCAAGGGTTTGGTGACAGTATTTTAATGAACACTGAAGCTTTCTTT.

In its sample, this clone was seen once. V and J are TRBV6-1 and TRBJ1-2, with D perhaps matching TRBD1 (5 bases). The ends were cut back, 0 bases at V and 4 bases at J, with 12 bases in the middle. The CDR3 runs 15 residues. Per germline, CDR1 MNHNS and CDR2 SASEGT. CDR3 loop: CASSEALRQSYGYTF. In nucleotides, the CDR3 is TGTGCCAGCAGTGAAGCGCTTAGACAGAGCTATGGCTACACCTTC.

The chain recombines TRBV4-1 with TRBJ2-5, with D possibly being TRBD1 (10 bases). The V end lost 5 bases, the J end lost 0 bases, and 22 bases lay between the germline ends. Germline loops: CDR1 MGHRA, CDR2 YSYEKL. CDR3 size: 18 residues. CDR3 residues: CASSDRGLAGRYQETQYF. DNA for the CDR3: TGCGCCAGCAGCGACAGGGGGCTAGCGGGACGGTACCAAGAGACCCAGTACTTC.

The rearrangement uses TRBV6-5 and TRBJ2-1; 12 bases map to TRBD2. Per germline, CDR1 MNHEY and CDR2 SVGAGI. This CDR3 contains 15 residues. V trimming: 5 bases; J trimming: 7 bases; junction bases outside the gene matches: 6. The CDR3 region has the DNA TGTGCCAGCAGTCTAACTAGCGGGGGGCTTAATGAGCAGTTCTTC. Its translation is CASSLTSGGLNEQFF.

The CDR3 sequence: CASSQRQGGGASEAFF. CDR3 in DNA: TGCGCCAGCAGCCAACGACAGGGGGGCGGTGCAAGTGAAGCTTTCTTT. The V and J genes are TRBV4-1 and TRBJ1-1, with 9 bases matching TRBD1. The V segment lost 2 bases and the J segment 7 bases; nucleotides outside the gene matches: 11. From germline, CDR1 is MGHRA and CDR2 YSYEKL. This CDR3 has 16 residues.

The V call is TRBV5-6, the J call TRBJ2-5; perhaps TRBD1 as D (5 bases). Trimming shortened V by 1 base and J by 5 bases, and 12 bases separated the two germline ends. The germline V gene has CDR1 SGHDT and CDR2 YYEEEE. The CDR3 totals 14 residues. CDR3 sequence (DNA): TGTGCCAGCAGCTTGAAGGGGCTGGGGGAGACCCAGTACTTC. It codes for CASSLKGLGETQYF.

The chain employs TRBV19 and TRBJ1-2; D unclear. Trimming shortened V by 8 bases and J by 4 bases, and 8 bases separated the two germline ends. The CDR3 length is 11 residues. Germline-derived CDR1 and CDR2 are LNHDA and SQIVND (reference sequence). CDR3 in DNA: TGTGCCAGTGGGCGGGGCTATGGCTACACCTTC. Encoded protein: CASGRGYGYTF. The whole variable domain, filled in from reference TRBV19 and TRBJ1-2, reads DGGITQSPKYLFRKEGQNVTLSCEQNLNHDAMYWYRQDPGQGLRLIYYSQIVNDFQKGDIAEGYSVSREKKESFPLTVTSAQKNPTAFYLCASGRGYGYTFGSGTRLTVV.

The CDR3 DNA sequence: TGTGCCAGCAGTGAATGGAAACAGGGAGGAAACACCATATATTTT. Residues: CASSEWKQGGNTIYF. This chain uses TRBV6-4 with TRBJ1-3; D may be TRBD1 (6 bases). CDR3 size: 15 residues. Germline loops: CDR1 MRHNA, CDR2 SNTAGT. Trimming took off 3 bases at V and 4 bases at J, with 13 bases between the two ends.

This chain uses TRBV30 with TRBJ1-1, with D possibly TRBD1 on 5 matching bases. CDR3 size: 14 residues. The V and J ends lost 6 bases and 4 bases respectively, with 18 bases between them. Germline CDR1 is GTSNPN and CDR2 is SVGIG (reference sequence). CDR3 bases: TGTGCCTGCGGCCGGGGAGGGGAGGGCACTGAAGCTTTCTTT. Its protein product is CACGRGGEGTEAFF.

The chain is built from TRBV6-4 and TRBJ2-1, with TRBD1 matching over 7 bases. The V and J ends lost 6 bases and 6 bases, in that order; junction bases with no gene match: 5. Germline V gene sequence: CDR1 MRHNA, CDR2 SNTAGT. The CDR3 is made up of 13 amino acids. The CDR3 DNA sequence: TGTGCCAGCAGCCCACAGGGGTTCAATGAGCAGTTCTTC. It translates to CASSPQGFNEQFF.

This chain links TRBV5-1 with TRBJ2-7, with 10 bases lining up with TRBD2. The junction had 6 bases not matched to a gene; V was cut back by 5 bases and J by 4 bases. Per the germline V gene, CDR1 is SGHRS and CDR2 is YFSETQ. The CDR3 loop spans 14 amino acids. CDR3 sequence reads: CASRLAGGRYEQYF. For the CDR3, the DNA is TGCGCCAGCAGGTTAGCGGGGGGTAGATACGAGCAGTACTTC.

This sequence joins TRBV4-1 and TRBJ1-1; TRBD1 aligns across 9 bases. Germline assignment: CDR1 MGHRA and CDR2 YSYEKL. Trimming took 1 base from V and 5 from J; bases not matched to a gene: 11. The CDR3 totals 17 residues. CDR3 protein: CASSQGQNRGRETEAFF. Here the CDR3 DNA reads TGCGCCAGCAGCCAAGGACAAAACAGGGGGCGGGAAACTGAAGCTTTCTTT.

This clone was seen only a few times. The V call is TRBV6-1, the J call TRBJ1-1, with D possibly TRBD1 on 5 matching bases. V was trimmed by 8 bases and J by 5 bases, leaving 15 bases between them. The CDR3 loop spans 13 amino acids. Germline assignment: CDR1 MNHNS and CDR2 SASEGT. The CDR3 bases are TGTGCCAGCTCGCGGGGGGAAAGAACTGAAGCTTTCTTT. Translation: CASSRGERTEAFF.

The genes are TRBV15 and TRBJ2-7; D possibly corresponds to TRBD2 (7 bases). V lost 0 bases and J 2 bases, leaving 14 bases between the germline ends. Germline assignment: CDR1 LNHNV and CDR2 YYDKDF (reference sequence). This CDR3 comprises 16 residues. The CDR3 spells CATSRDWGGHTYEQYF. Here the CDR3 DNA reads TGTGCCACCAGCAGAGATTGGGGGGGGCATACCTACGAGCAGTACTTC.

This clone appeared a few times. The same CDR3 also results from other DNA sequences found in this sample. This chain joins TRBV27 and TRBJ1-2; TRBD1 might be the D (5 bases). The CDR3 contains 12 residues. CDR1 and CDR2 (germline): MNHEY, SMNVEV (reference sequence). Trimming took off 2 bases at V and 6 bases at J, with 7 bases between the two ends. CDR3 residues: CASSLTGDGYTF. For the CDR3, the DNA is TGTGCCAGCAGTTTAACGGGGGATGGCTACACCTTC.

This clone was counted only a few times. The J gene is TRBJ1-1, the V gene TRBV27; 10 bases match TRBD1. V dropped 4 bases and J dropped 10; count of bases not matched to a gene: 9. The CDR3 is 14 residues long. Germline CDR1 and CDR2: MNHEY and SMNVEV (reference sequence). The CDR3 bases are TGTGCCAGCAGTTCCAAGACAGGGGGCACGGGAGCTTTCTTT. Translation gives CASSSKTGGTGAFF.

V is TRBV5-1 and J is TRBJ1-2; D not resolved. The CDR3 sequence is 13 residues long. Germline CDR1 is SGHRS and CDR2 is YFSETQ. Trimming left V 6 bases short and J 11 bases short, with 20 bases between. CDR3 loop: CASTFLAGMRYTF. The CDR3 bases are TGCGCCAGCACCTTTTTGGCCGGGATGAGATACACCTTC.

The chain couples TRBV2 to TRBJ2-7; 9 bases agree with TRBD2. The CDR3 totals 16 residues. Trimming cost V 4 bases and J 0 bases; bases outside gene matches: 7. Germline CDR1 is SNHLY and CDR2 is FYNNEI. CDR3 coding DNA: TGTGCCAGCAGTGGAAGGAGCGGGGGGATCTCCTACGAGCAGTACTTC. Protein: CASSGRSGGISYEQYF.

The V and J genes are TRBV29-1 and TRBJ2-7, with D possibly being TRBD1 (6 bases). CDR1 and CDR2 (germline): SQVTM, ANQGSEA. The V end lost 4 bases, the J end lost 5 bases, and 15 bases lay between the germline ends. This CDR3 contains 13 residues. The CDR3 protein is CSVGGQGSDEQYF. CDR3 bases: TGCAGCGTTGGGGGGCAGGGATCGGACGAGCAGTACTTC.

The chain has TRBV19 and TRBJ1-3; D is possibly TRBD1 (5 bases). V was cut by 6 bases and J by 2 bases, with 17 bases left in between. This CDR3 is built from 16 residues. The germline V gene has CDR1 LNHDA and CDR2 SQIVND (reference sequence). CDR3 amino acids: CASRARELPAGNTIYF. CDR3 coding DNA: TGTGCCAGTAGGGCCAGGGAATTGCCTGCTGGAAACACCATATATTTT.

V and J are TRBV5-6 and TRBJ2-5; D unresolved. This CDR3 region has 13 residues. Germline V gene sequence: CDR1 SGHDT, CDR2 YYEEEE. Trimming left V 4 bases short and J 0 bases short, with 7 bases between. The DNA for the CDR3 is TGTGCCAGCAGCGCGGCCTACCAAGAGACCCAGTACTTC. Protein: CASSAAYQETQYF.

The CDR3, as DNA: TGCGCCAGCAGTCGCGGGGGGGCCAATGAGCAGTTCTTC. It encodes CASSRGGANEQFF. The chain employs TRBV10-1 and TRBJ2-1; 9 nucleotides match TRBD2. This CDR3 region has 13 residues. J was trimmed by 6 bases and V by 5 bases; bases with no gene match: 2. In germline, CDR1 is WNHNN, CDR2 SYGVQD (reference sequence).

The rearrangement links TRBV27 to TRBJ1-2, with 11 bases lining up with TRBD1. Germline CDR1 MNHEY, CDR2 SMNVEV (reference sequence). The CDR3 has 16 amino acids. V lost 4 bases, J lost 5 bases, and 9 bases stayed unmatched. The CDR3 sequence: CASSWLGQGASYGYTF. CDR3 in DNA: TGTGCCAGCAGTTGGTTAGGACAGGGGGCTTCATATGGCTACACCTTC.

The CDR3 loop is CASSLTRTGELFF. Written as DNA, the CDR3 is TGTGCCAGCAGCTTAACGCGTACCGGGGAGCTGTTTTTT. The genes are TRBV11-1 and TRBJ2-2; D gene ambiguous. The CDR3 consists of 13 residues. CDR1 and CDR2 from the germline V gene are SGHAT and FQDESV (reference sequence). V was cut by 2 bases and J by 5 bases, with 6 bases left in between.

The chain is built from TRBV30 and TRBJ1-1; TRBD1 is a possible D gene (5 bases). The CDR3 is made up of 13 amino acids. Germline CDR1 and CDR2: GTSNPN and SVGIG (reference sequence). Trimming removed 0 bases from V and 14 bases from J, with 19 bases in between. CDR3 nucleotides: TGTGCCTGGAGTGTACGCGGCAGGGCGCGCCGCTTCTTT. This translates into CAWSVRGRARRFF.

The J gene is TRBJ1-1, the V gene TRBV27; TRBD1 might be the D (6 bases). Germline values: CDR1 MNHEY, CDR2 SMNVEV (reference sequence). Trimming cost V 8 bases and J 7 bases, with 17 bases left between them. The CDR3 sequence is 13 residues long. The DNA for the CDR3 is TGTGCCAGCGCCCAGGGGCCAATGAATGAAGCTTTCTTT. As protein: CASAQGPMNEAFF.

This clone was seen only a few times. V gene TRBV11-3 combines with J gene TRBJ2-5, with TRBD2 matching over 7 bases. From germline, CDR1 is SGHNT and CDR2 YENEEA. V gave up 8 bases and J gave up 5 bases; unmatched junction bases: 8. This CDR3 has 13 amino acids. CDR3 loop: CASSTTSRETQYF. The CDR3 DNA reads as TGTGCCAGCTCTACGACTAGCCGGGAGACCCAGTACTTC. The whole variable domain, filled in from reference TRBV11-3 and TRBJ2-5, reads EAGVVQSPRYKIIEKKQPVAFWCNPISGHNTLYWYLQNLGQGPELLIRYENEEAVDDSQLPKDRFSAERLKGVDSTLKIQPAELGDSAVYLCASSTTSRETQYFGPGTRLLVL.